This paragraph reports one TCR beta chain. Its target is not known. TCRdb reprocessed the 5' RACE reads and keeps a single row for each CDR3 protein, giving no DNA. This sample's table reports more than 75,000 distinct CDR3 sequences. The sample belongs to a study of monozygotic twins with inflammatory bowel disease. General observations from the study: Whether twins were concordant or discordant made no difference to repertoire similarity, possibly from limited power. IBD patients carried less diverse TCRbeta repertoires (inverse Simpson) than healthy co-twins.

The CDR3 runs to 14 residues. Germline V lookup: CDR1 MDHEN, CDR2 SYDVKM. Specimen: blood. The chain recombines TRBV28 with TRBJ2-7; TCRdb's assignment of TRBD1 cannot be checked, as there is no DNA. This clonotype was obtained from a human donor with ulcerative colitis or Crohn's disease, or a healthy co-twin of an affected twin (not recorded which). The CDR3 reads CASSLGTGGIKQYF.